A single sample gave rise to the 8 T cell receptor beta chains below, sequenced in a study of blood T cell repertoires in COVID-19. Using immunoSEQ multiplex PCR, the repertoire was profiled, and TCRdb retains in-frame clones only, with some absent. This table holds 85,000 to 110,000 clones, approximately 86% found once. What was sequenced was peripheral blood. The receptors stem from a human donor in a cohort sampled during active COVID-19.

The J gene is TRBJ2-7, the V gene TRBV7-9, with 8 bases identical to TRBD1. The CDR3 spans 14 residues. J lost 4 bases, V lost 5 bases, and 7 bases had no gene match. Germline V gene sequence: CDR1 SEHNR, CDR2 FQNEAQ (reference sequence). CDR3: CASSAPGQVYEQYF. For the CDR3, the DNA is TGTGCCAGCAGCGCACCGGGACAGGTTTACGAGCAGTACTTC.

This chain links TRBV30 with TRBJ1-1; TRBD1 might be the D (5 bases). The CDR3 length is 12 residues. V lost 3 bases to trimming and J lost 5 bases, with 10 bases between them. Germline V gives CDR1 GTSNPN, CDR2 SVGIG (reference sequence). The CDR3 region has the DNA TGTGCCTGGAGCCCCGGGGGTACTGAAGCTTTCTTT. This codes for CAWSPGGTEAFF.

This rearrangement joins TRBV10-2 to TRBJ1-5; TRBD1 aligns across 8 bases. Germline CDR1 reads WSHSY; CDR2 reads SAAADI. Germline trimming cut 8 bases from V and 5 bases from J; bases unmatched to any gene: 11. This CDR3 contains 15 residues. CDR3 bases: TGCGCCAGCCGTGGACAGGGAAGACCGGATCAGCCCCAGCATTTT. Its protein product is CASRGQGRPDQPQHF.

This chain's CDR3 is CASSLKGASNQPQHF. DNA of the CDR3: TGTGCCAGCAGCTTAAAGGGGGCGAGCAATCAGCCCCAGCATTTT. The gene calls are TRBV7-2 and TRBJ1-5, with 7 bases lining up with TRBD1. Unmatched junction bases numbered 2, after V lost 2 bases and J lost 1 base. Germline CDR1 is SGHTA and CDR2 is FQGNSA. The CDR3 has 15 amino acids.

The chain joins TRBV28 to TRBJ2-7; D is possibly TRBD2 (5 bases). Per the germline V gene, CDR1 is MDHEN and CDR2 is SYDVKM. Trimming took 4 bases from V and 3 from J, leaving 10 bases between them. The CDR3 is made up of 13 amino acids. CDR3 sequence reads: CASSSISDYEQYF. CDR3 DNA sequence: TGTGCCAGCAGTTCCATTAGCGACTACGAGCAGTACTTC.

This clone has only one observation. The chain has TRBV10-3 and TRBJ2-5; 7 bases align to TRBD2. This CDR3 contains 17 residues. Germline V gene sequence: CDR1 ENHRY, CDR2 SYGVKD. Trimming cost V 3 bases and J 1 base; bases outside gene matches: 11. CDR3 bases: TGTGCCATCAGTGATCCCCCCGGGGTAGCGGGCCAAGAGACCCAGTACTTC. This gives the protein CAISDPPGVAGQETQYF.

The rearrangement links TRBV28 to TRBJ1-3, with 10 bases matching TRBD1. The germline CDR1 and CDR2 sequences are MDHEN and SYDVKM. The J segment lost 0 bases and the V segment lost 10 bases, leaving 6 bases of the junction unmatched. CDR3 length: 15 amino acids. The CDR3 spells CAIGTGVLSGNTIYF. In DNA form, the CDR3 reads TGTGCCATCGGGACAGGGGTTCTCTCTGGAAACACCATATATTTT.

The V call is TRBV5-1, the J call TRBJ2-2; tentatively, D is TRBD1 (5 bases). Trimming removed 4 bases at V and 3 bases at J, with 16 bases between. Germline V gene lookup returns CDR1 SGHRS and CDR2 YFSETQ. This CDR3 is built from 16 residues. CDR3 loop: CASSLVGQGYTGELFF. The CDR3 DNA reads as TGCGCCAGCAGCCTGGTGGGGCAGGGCTACACCGGGGAGCTGTTTTTT.